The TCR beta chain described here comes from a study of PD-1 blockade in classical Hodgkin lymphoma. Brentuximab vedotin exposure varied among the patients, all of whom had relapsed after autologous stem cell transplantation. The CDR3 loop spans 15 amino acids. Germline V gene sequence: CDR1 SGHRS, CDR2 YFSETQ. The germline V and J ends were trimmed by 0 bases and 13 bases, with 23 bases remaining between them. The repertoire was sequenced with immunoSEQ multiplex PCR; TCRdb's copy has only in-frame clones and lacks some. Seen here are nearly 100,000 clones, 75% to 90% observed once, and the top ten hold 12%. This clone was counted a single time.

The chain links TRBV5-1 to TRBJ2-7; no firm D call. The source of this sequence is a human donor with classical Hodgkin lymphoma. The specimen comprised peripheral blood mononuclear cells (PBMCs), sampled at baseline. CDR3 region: CASSLDTPENSPAYF. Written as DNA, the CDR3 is TGCGCCAGCAGCTTGGACACGCCCGAAAACTCTCCAGCTTACTTC.